This T cell receptor beta chain was sequenced in a study of T cell responses to AZD1222 COVID-19 vaccine (dated by TCRdb to the early 2020s). For the wider study: A total of 230 to 250 trial participants underwent TCR sequencing, of whom 200 to 220 had received two doses of AZD1222 and about 26 had received two doses of the MenACWY control vaccine. Enrollment into the trials was organized by age into subgroups of 18-55, 56-69 and 70-plus years, and those subgroups contained about 160, 30 and 59 TCR-sequenced participants, respectively.

The intended sense of this specimen's time point label: baseline before first vaccination. The meaning of the sample's treatment or condition label: meningococcal conjugate vaccine given as trial control. Vaccinee samples were obtained from the UK trials COV001 and COV002, which included a single-blind randomized controlled phase 2/3 trial of AZD1222 (ChAdOx1 nCoV-19) in healthy adults. Trial participant PBMC samples were collected at day 0 and day 28 after the second dose for TCRbeta chain sequencing. Beyond this particular receptor, the publication reports: The whole spike protein was spanned by vaccine-associated CD4 TCRs, and dominant responses were seen in regions 160-218 and 743-854. Participants were mostly white British and included more females than males, and it was suggested by the authors that clonal diversity may have been underestimated. In the small 56-69-year group, the increase in depth fell short of significance, most likely because of low power. Spike-specific TCR breadth and depth rose significantly after two AZD1222 doses compared with day 0 and with MenACWY recipients. Conclusions about previously exposed vaccinees are limited, since just a handful of AZD1222 recipients were seropositive for SARS-CoV-2 at baseline. Reportedly, close to half of the unique spike-specific TCRs recognized epitopes lying outside the regions that are mutated in the B.1.351 and B.1.1.7 variants. Because no samples from the day 14 peak response were available, repertoires could be characterized only after the peak T cell response.

On this clone itself: Its antigen remains unidentified. No base-level quality is on record; no much larger clone is a single base apart.

The CDR3 regions of human TCRbeta chains were analyzed by immunosequencing. Concerning the study's data processing: TCRs in the repertoires were matched against a reference library of SARS-CoV-2-specific TCRs that had been generated with the MIRA antigen-specificity platform. Breadth meant the fraction of unique TCRs that were SARS-CoV-2-associated, whereas depth meant the fraction of total T cells that were SARS-CoV-2-associated. Using the MIRA data, each spike-specific TCR was mapped to the spike region that the TCR reacts to and placed in a CD4 or CD8 class. Log10-transformed breadth and depth values were compared by one-way ANOVA with Sidak's multiple comparisons tests. TCRdb limited this immuneACCESS table to in-frame rearrangements with V and J called. A share of clones is missing; checked studies link under half to unresolved V genes, and the rest is unexplained. For V, J and clone size, that table is used; D and trimming come from the DNA. This sample holds roughly 200,000 clones; about 92% were observed only once. The top ten hold around 1% of the sample.

Inclusive of the bounding cysteine and phenylalanine, the CDR3 is 16 residues long. Kept here is only the CDR3 DNA, which spans 48 bases and is read in frame from base 1. The CDR1 and CDR2 encoded by the germline V gene (reference sequence) are WNHNN and SYGVQD. The germline V end is reduced by 5 bases and the J end by 3 bases; junction bases left unmatched: 10. This specimen consisted of peripheral blood, obtained on day 0 of MenACWY control vaccination. The V gene is TRBV10-1 and the J gene is TRBJ1-5, and TRBD1 matches 7 of the central bases. This receptor was identified in an adult in good health. The CDR3 has the sequence CASSKTEQGPNQPQHF. The nucleotides read TGCGCCAGCAGTAAAACCGAACAGGGGCCCAATCAGCCCCAGCATTTT.